This T cell receptor beta chain stems from a study of regulatory T cells in long-lasting Graves disease. About the study: Persistent cases were those of Graves' disease that involved over 5 years of antithyroid drugs with positive TSH receptor antibodies. General study points: The TCR repertoire of persistent Graves' patients was less diverse than that of newly diagnosed ones.

The time point was: persistent/refractory GD, antithyroid drugs over 5 years with positive TRAb. Making the TCR library involved RNA that had been extracted from PBMCs. Criteria from the American Thyroid Association guidelines were applied to diagnose Graves' disease. Nine milliliters of peripheral blood were taken and placed in EDTA tubes. V gave up 6 bases and J gave up 2 bases, with 12 bases separating them. This CDR3 has 15 amino acids. CDR1 and CDR2 from the germline V gene are SGHDT and YYEEEE. In its sample, this clonotype was seen many times. The antigen is undetermined. Arm-PCR of CDR3 regions and iRepertoire HTBI primers were the basis on which TCR beta libraries were built. TCRdb re-called the multiplex PCR reads through MiXCR, storing one row per CDR3 protein. This table holds about 660,000 distinct CDR3 sequences, 30% found once.

This chain links TRBV5-6 with TRBJ2-6; D may match TRBD1 or TRBD2 (5 bases each). The receptor's source is a female donor with Graves disease. Sequenced material: peripheral blood mononuclear cells (PBMCs), taken when the disease was refractory, from a patient treated with antithyroid drugs. This CDR3 reads CASTVPGPGANVLTF. CDR3 bases: TGTGCCAGCACCGTCCCGGGACCTGGGGCCAACGTCCTGACTTTC.